The clone carrying this TCR beta chain appeared a few times. Antigen unknown. The same CDR3 also results from other DNA sequences found in this sample. This record belongs to a study of shared clonotypes between healthy human individuals. Notes on the study in general: It was the non-shared clonotypes that had lower generation probabilities than clonotypes shared by all four donors.

There were no recent acute infections or vaccinations among the donors, who were healthy HIV-negative adults. CDR1 and CDR2 from the germline V gene are SNHLY and FYNNEI. V lost 2 bases to trimming and J lost 0 bases, with 8 bases between them. CDR3 size: 15 residues. Produced via immunoSEQ multiplex PCR; TCRdb's table is partial and in-frame only. The profile shows about 980,000 clones, about three quarters of them singletons. The TCR was taken from a young man in good health. This chain connects TRBV2 to TRBJ1-3; no definite D call. Sequencing was carried out using memory CD4+ T cells sorted from blood. Subset indicated: CD45RA-negative fraction. The CDR3 sequence: CASSETENSGNTIYF. The CDR3 DNA is TGTGCCAGCAGTGAAACAGAAAACTCTGGAAACACCATATATTTT.